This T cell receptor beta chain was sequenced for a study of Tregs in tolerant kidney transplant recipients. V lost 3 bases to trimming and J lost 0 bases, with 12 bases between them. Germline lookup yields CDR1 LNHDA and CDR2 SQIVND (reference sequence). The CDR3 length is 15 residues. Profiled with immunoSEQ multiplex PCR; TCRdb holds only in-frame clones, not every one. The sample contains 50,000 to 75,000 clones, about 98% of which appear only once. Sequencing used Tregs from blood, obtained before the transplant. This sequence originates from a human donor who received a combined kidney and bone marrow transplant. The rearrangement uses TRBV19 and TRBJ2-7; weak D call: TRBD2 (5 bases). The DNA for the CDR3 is TGTGCCAGTAGTATTCGCGGGTCTAGCTCCTACGAGCAGTACTTC. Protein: CASSIRGSSSYEQYF. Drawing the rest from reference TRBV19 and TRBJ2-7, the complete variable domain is DGGITQSPKYLFRKEGQNVTLSCEQNLNHDAMYWYRQDPGQGLRLIYYSQIVNDFQKGDIAEGYSVSREKKESFPLTVTSAQKNPTAFYLCASSIRGSSSYEQYFGPGTRLTVT.